This is a list of T cell receptor beta chains from one sample in a study of blood T cells in healthy people across ages. TCRdb re-derived calls from the 5' RACE reads in MiXCR, one entry per CDR3 protein. Found here are roughly 1.6 million distinct CDR3 sequences, almost 35% of them singletons; the top ten hold roughly 12%. The sequenced material came from blood. All receptors derive from a woman in her twenties or thirties in good health. Each CDR3 is given with its conserved first and last residue. The order of the fields is CDR3 DNA, CDR3 protein, clone size, V gene, D gene, CDR3 length, J gene. D genes are given only for firm matches. Size is omitted from some rows. Given values are once, few, many or a class for expanded clones.

CDR3 DNA: TGTGCCACTCACTTTGGGGGGAACACCGGGGAGCTGTTTTTT; CDR3 protein: CATHFGGNTGELFF; clone size: NA; V gene: TRBV6-6; D gene: NA; CDR3 length: 14; J gene: TRBJ2-2
CDR3 DNA: TGCGCCAGCAGATTGGGGCTAGCGGTGACTGGGGCCAACGTCCTGACTTTC; CDR3 protein: CASRLGLAVTGANVLTF; clone size: NA; V gene: TRBV5-1; D gene: TRBD2; CDR3 length: 17; J gene: TRBJ2-6
CDR3 DNA: TGTGCCAGCAGTTTAGTTGGGACGGCCAATCAGCCCCAGCATTTT; CDR3 protein: CASSLVGTANQPQHF; clone size: NA; V gene: TRBV6-2/TRBV6-3; D gene: NA; CDR3 length: 15; J gene: TRBJ1-5
CDR3 DNA: TGTGCCAGCGAGAGCGGGGGAAGCACAGATACGCAGTATTTT; CDR3 protein: CASESGGSTDTQYF; clone size: many; V gene: TRBV6-1; D gene: TRBD2; CDR3 length: 14; J gene: TRBJ2-3
CDR3 DNA: TGTGCCAGCAGTTCCCGAGGAGAGGGCAAGATCTCCTACAATGAGCAGTTCTTC; CDR3 protein: CASSSRGEGKISYNEQFF; clone size: NA; V gene: TRBV12-3/TRBV12-4; D gene: NA; CDR3 length: 18; J gene: TRBJ2-1
CDR3 DNA: TGTGCCAGCAGTTATGGGCCACCCCCTAACGGGGATTACGAGCAGTACTTC; CDR3 protein: CASSYGPPPNGDYEQYF; clone size: few; V gene: TRBV6-5; D gene: NA; CDR3 length: 17; J gene: TRBJ2-7
CDR3 DNA: TGTGCCAGTGCAATAGACAGGGGAAACATTCAGTACTTC; CDR3 protein: CASAIDRGNIQYF; clone size: NA; V gene: TRBV7-3; D gene: TRBD1; CDR3 length: 13; J gene: TRBJ2-4
CDR3 DNA: TGCGCCAGCAGCCAAGGGGGAGAGGGCCTTGACGCGTACTTC; CDR3 protein: CASSQGGEGLDAYF; clone size: few; V gene: TRBV4-1; D gene: NA; CDR3 length: 14; J gene: TRBJ2-7
CDR3 DNA: TGCAGCGTGGGACTAGCGGGACCCTACAATGAGCAGTTCTTC; CDR3 protein: CSVGLAGPYNEQFF; clone size: few; V gene: TRBV29-1; D gene: TRBD2; CDR3 length: 14; J gene: TRBJ2-1
CDR3 DNA: TGCAGTGCTAAAGCGGGGATGGGTACGCAGTATTTT; CDR3 protein: CSAKAGMGTQYF; clone size: many; V gene: TRBV20-1; D gene: TRBD2; CDR3 length: 12; J gene: TRBJ2-3
CDR3 DNA: TGCAGTGCTAGAGATCGATCCCGGGCAGGGGCCTACGAGCAGTACTTC; CDR3 protein: CSARDRSRAGAYEQYF; clone size: many; V gene: TRBV20-1; D gene: NA; CDR3 length: 16; J gene: TRBJ2-7
CDR3 DNA: TGCGCCAGCAGCAGGGGGACTAGCGGGTTCAGCTACGAGCAGTACTTC; CDR3 protein: CASSRGTSGFSYEQYF; clone size: few; V gene: TRBV5-1; D gene: TRBD2; CDR3 length: 16; J gene: TRBJ2-7
CDR3 DNA: TGTGCCAGCAGCCAAGATCCCGCGGGGGCCTACGAGCAGTACTTC; CDR3 protein: CASSQDPAGAYEQYF; clone size: once; V gene: TRBV3-1; D gene: TRBD2; CDR3 length: 15; J gene: TRBJ2-7
CDR3 DNA: TGTGCCAGCAGCTCCCGGAGGGGGGCGCGTGCCTACGAGCAGTACTTC; CDR3 protein: CASSSRRGARAYEQYF; clone size: once; V gene: TRBV27; D gene: NA; CDR3 length: 16; J gene: TRBJ2-7
CDR3 DNA: TGTGCCAGCAGCTCGCCCGGATTCGAGCAGTACTTC; CDR3 protein: CASSSPGFEQYF; clone size: few; V gene: TRBV7-2; D gene: NA; CDR3 length: 12; J gene: TRBJ2-7
CDR3 DNA: TGCAGTGCTTCCTACTCACAGGGAGATGGCTACACCTTC; CDR3 protein: CSASYSQGDGYTF; clone size: few; V gene: TRBV20-1; D gene: NA; CDR3 length: 13; J gene: TRBJ1-2
CDR3 DNA: TGTGCCAGCAGCGGGAGGACTAGCGGGGGGGCAGATACGCAGTATTTT; CDR3 protein: CASSGRTSGGADTQYF; clone size: NA; V gene: TRBV7-2; D gene: TRBD2; CDR3 length: 16; J gene: TRBJ2-3
CDR3 DNA: TGCGCCAGCAGCTTGGGAAATACTGGGAACACTGAAGCTTTCTTT; CDR3 protein: CASSLGNTGNTEAFF; clone size: few; V gene: TRBV5-1; D gene: NA; CDR3 length: 15; J gene: TRBJ1-1
CDR3 DNA: TGTGCCAGCAGCTTTGCTAGCGGGAGGGGATACGAGCAGTACTTC; CDR3 protein: CASSFASGRGYEQYF; clone size: NA; V gene: TRBV11-2; D gene: TRBD2; CDR3 length: 15; J gene: TRBJ2-7
CDR3 DNA: TGTGCCAGCAGCATAGTGGCGCGAGGCTCCTACAATGAGCAGTACTTC; CDR3 protein: CASSIVARGSYNEQYF; clone size: NA; V gene: TRBV7-6; D gene: NA; CDR3 length: 16; J gene: TRBJ2-5
CDR3 DNA: TGCAGCGTTAAAGCCGGGACAGGGTATGGCTACACCTTC; CDR3 protein: CSVKAGTGYGYTF; clone size: few; V gene: TRBV29-1; D gene: TRBD1; CDR3 length: 13; J gene: TRBJ1-2
CDR3 DNA: TGTGCCTGGAGTGTAAGGGTGAGAGCTCGGGGGAATGAGCAGTTCTTC; CDR3 protein: CAWSVRVRARGNEQFF; clone size: NA; V gene: TRBV30; D gene: NA; CDR3 length: 16; J gene: TRBJ2-1
CDR3 DNA: TGTGCCAGCAGTGGTGGACAGGGGGCGGTAAATACGCAGTATTTT; CDR3 protein: CASSGGQGAVNTQYF; clone size: NA; V gene: TRBV12-3/TRBV12-4; D gene: TRBD1; CDR3 length: 15; J gene: TRBJ2-3
CDR3 DNA: TGCAGTGCCCAACATCCAGGACCAGCGAACGAGCAGTACTTC; CDR3 protein: CSAQHPGPANEQYF; clone size: NA; V gene: TRBV20-1; D gene: NA; CDR3 length: 14; J gene: TRBJ2-7
CDR3 DNA: TGTGCCAGCAGTTTACAGGCGGGATTCGGCTACGAGCAGTACTTC; CDR3 protein: CASSLQAGFGYEQYF; clone size: NA; V gene: TRBV27; D gene: NA; CDR3 length: 15; J gene: TRBJ2-7
CDR3 DNA: TGCGCCAGCAGCTCGGTGACAGGGGGCAGGAATGAGCAGTTCTTC; CDR3 protein: CASSSVTGGRNEQFF; clone size: NA; V gene: TRBV5-1; D gene: TRBD1; CDR3 length: 15; J gene: TRBJ2-1
CDR3 DNA: TGTGTCAGCAGCCCGCGGTTAGGCGTCAATGAGCAGTTCTTC; CDR3 protein: CVSSPRLGVNEQFF; clone size: NA; V gene: TRBV3-1; D gene: NA; CDR3 length: 14; J gene: TRBJ2-1
CDR3 DNA: TGTGCCAGGGAAGCCGGGACAGGGGTGTACGAGCAGTACTTC; CDR3 protein: CAREAGTGVYEQYF; clone size: NA; V gene: TRBV2; D gene: TRBD1; CDR3 length: 14; J gene: TRBJ2-7
CDR3 DNA: TGTACCAGCAGCTCACAACAGGGGACTAGCGGTTACGAGCAGTACTTC; CDR3 protein: CTSSSQQGTSGYEQYF; clone size: NA; V gene: TRBV5-4; D gene: TRBD2; CDR3 length: 16; J gene: TRBJ2-7
CDR3 DNA: TGCAGCCCCGTCCCTTTGGACAGGGCCTGGGAAGAGACCCAGTACTTC; CDR3 protein: CSPVPLDRAWEETQYF; clone size: NA; V gene: TRBV29-1; D gene: TRBD1; CDR3 length: 16; J gene: TRBJ2-5
CDR3 DNA: TGTGCCAGCAGTGGGCGGGGGGTAGGCTACGAGCAGTACTTC; CDR3 protein: CASSGRGVGYEQYF; clone size: NA; V gene: TRBV2; D gene: TRBD2; CDR3 length: 14; J gene: TRBJ2-7
CDR3 DNA: TGTGCCGGACAGGGGGCGAATTCACCCCTCCACTTT; CDR3 protein: CAGQGANSPLHF; clone size: NA; V gene: TRBV30; D gene: TRBD1; CDR3 length: 12; J gene: TRBJ1-6
CDR3 DNA: TGTGCCAGCAGCCAAGAATCGCTAGCGGGGGCCTTCACTTCCTCCTACAATGAGCAGTTCTTC; CDR3 protein: CASSQESLAGAFTSSYNEQFF; clone size: few; V gene: TRBV14; D gene: TRBD2; CDR3 length: 21; J gene: TRBJ2-1
CDR3 DNA: TGTGCCAGCAGGGGACTAGCGGGGCTTAAGGAGGGCCAGTACTTC; CDR3 protein: CASRGLAGLKEGQYF; clone size: NA; V gene: TRBV21-1; D gene: NA; CDR3 length: 15; J gene: TRBJ2-5
CDR3 DNA: TGCAGTGCTAGAGATGAGGAGACATCGAACTCCTACGAGCAGTACTTC; CDR3 protein: CSARDEETSNSYEQYF; clone size: once; V gene: TRBV20-1; D gene: NA; CDR3 length: 16; J gene: TRBJ2-7
CDR3 DNA: TGTGCCTGGGACCGCCTGGACAGGGGGGAGACCCAGTACTTC; CDR3 protein: CAWDRLDRGETQYF; clone size: NA; V gene: TRBV30; D gene: TRBD1; CDR3 length: 14; J gene: TRBJ2-5
CDR3 DNA: TGTGCCAGCAGCTCCGCAGGGGGCAATGGCTACACCTTC; CDR3 protein: CASSSAGGNGYTF; clone size: few; V gene: TRBV7-9; D gene: TRBD1; CDR3 length: 13; J gene: TRBJ1-2
CDR3 DNA: TGTGCCAGCACCCCTAGCCCCAGGGTAAGGGTGAACACTGAAGCTTTCTTT; CDR3 protein: CASTPSPRVRVNTEAFF; clone size: NA; V gene: TRBV6-6; D gene: NA; CDR3 length: 17; J gene: TRBJ1-1
CDR3 DNA: TGCAGTGCTAGAGATTACCGGGCTCGGGAGCAGTACTTC; CDR3 protein: CSARDYRAREQYF; clone size: NA; V gene: TRBV20-1; D gene: NA; CDR3 length: 13; J gene: TRBJ2-7
CDR3 DNA: TGTGCCAGCAGCCCTACAGACCCAGGGGGGTCACCCCTCCACTTT; CDR3 protein: CASSPTDPGGSPLHF; clone size: NA; V gene: TRBV16; D gene: TRBD1; CDR3 length: 15; J gene: TRBJ1-6
CDR3 DNA: TGTGCCATTACCAGACGTAGAGCGGGTAAAGACGAGCAGTACTTC; CDR3 protein: CAITRRRAGKDEQYF; clone size: NA; V gene: TRBV10-3; D gene: NA; CDR3 length: 15; J gene: TRBJ2-7
CDR3 DNA: TGTGCCATCAGTGAGGACCAGGGTAAGGGCGAGCAGTACTTC; CDR3 protein: CAISEDQGKGEQYF; clone size: many; V gene: TRBV10-3; D gene: NA; CDR3 length: 14; J gene: TRBJ2-7
CDR3 DNA: TGTGCCAGCAGCTTAGGGGGGGGACGGACCTACGAGCAGTACTTC; CDR3 protein: CASSLGGGRTYEQYF; clone size: few; V gene: TRBV11-2; D gene: TRBD2; CDR3 length: 15; J gene: TRBJ2-7
CDR3 DNA: TGTGCCAGCAGCTTGTTCCCCGGAGACTCCTACGAGCAGTACTTC; CDR3 protein: CASSLFPGDSYEQYF; clone size: NA; V gene: TRBV5-6; D gene: NA; CDR3 length: 15; J gene: TRBJ2-7
CDR3 DNA: TGCAGTGCTTCCGGCTTACTAGCGAAATACGCAGATACGCAGTATTTT; CDR3 protein: CSASGLLAKYADTQYF; clone size: NA; V gene: TRBV20-1; D gene: TRBD2; CDR3 length: 16; J gene: TRBJ2-3
CDR3 DNA: TGTGCCAGTAGTATTGAGGGGTATGGCTACACCTTC; CDR3 protein: CASSIEGYGYTF; clone size: NA; V gene: TRBV19; D gene: NA; CDR3 length: 12; J gene: TRBJ1-2
CDR3 DNA: TGCGCCAGCAGCCAAAGCCAGGGGGGAAAGGGCTACACCTTC; CDR3 protein: CASSQSQGGKGYTF; clone size: NA; V gene: TRBV5-1; D gene: TRBD1; CDR3 length: 14; J gene: TRBJ1-2
CDR3 DNA: TGTGCCAGCAGCCAAGGTCGAGGGTGGCGAGAAAAACTGTTTTTT; CDR3 protein: CASSQGRGWREKLFF; clone size: once; V gene: TRBV14; D gene: NA; CDR3 length: 15; J gene: TRBJ1-4
CDR3 DNA: TGTGCCAGCAGCCCTCCGACGGGGGGGCTTGAGACCCAGTACTTC; CDR3 protein: CASSPPTGGLETQYF; clone size: few; V gene: TRBV4-2; D gene: TRBD2; CDR3 length: 15; J gene: TRBJ2-5
CDR3 DNA: TGCAGTGCTCTCAGCGGGAGGGCCAGGAATGAGCAGTTCTTC; CDR3 protein: CSALSGRARNEQFF; clone size: NA; V gene: TRBV20-1; D gene: TRBD2; CDR3 length: 14; J gene: TRBJ2-1
CDR3 DNA: TGCAGTGCTACAAGGGGGCCCGAGACCCAGTACTTC; CDR3 protein: CSATRGPETQYF; clone size: few; V gene: TRBV20-1; D gene: TRBD1; CDR3 length: 12; J gene: TRBJ2-5
CDR3 DNA: TGCGCCAGCAGCCAAGATATCGCTAGCGGGGGGCGGGTGACCCAGTACTTC; CDR3 protein: CASSQDIASGGRVTQYF; clone size: NA; V gene: TRBV4-1; D gene: TRBD2; CDR3 length: 17; J gene: TRBJ2-5
CDR3 DNA: TGCGCCAGCAGGACCTTGGCGGGCCTAACTACGGGCACAGATACGCAGTATTTT; CDR3 protein: CASRTLAGLTTGTDTQYF; clone size: NA; V gene: TRBV5-1; D gene: NA; CDR3 length: 18; J gene: TRBJ2-3